The clone carrying this T cell receptor beta chain is a singleton in its sample. Its antigen remains unidentified. There are 16 residues in the CDR3. Germline CDR1 is MGHRA and CDR2 is YSYEKL. Trimming shortened V by 0 bases and J by 2 bases, and 11 bases separated the two germline ends. The PCR ran on 60 Vbeta and 13 Jbeta primers. Some clones are missing from TCRdb's copy, which holds only in-frame ones; the method was immunoSEQ multiplex PCR. The data show about 61,000 clones, with around 87% seen just once and roughly 1.4% held by the top ten. The entry originates in a study of cytomegalovirus exposure and HLA in healthy donors. Study-level points and caveats: Earlier analysis found most TCR beta V segments productive about 87% or about 30% of the time. Near-uniform donor sequencing depth was presumed by presence/absence analyses.

This sequence joins TRBV4-1 and TRBJ1-3; possible D gene TRBD1, 5 bases. This receptor was identified in a man aged 18 to 30 in good health and CMV-seronegative. Sequenced material: PBMCs. The CDR3 loop reads CASSQDRAGTGNTIYF. CDR3 nucleotide sequence: TGCGCCAGCAGCCAAGATAGGGCAGGGACTGGAAACACCATATATTTT.